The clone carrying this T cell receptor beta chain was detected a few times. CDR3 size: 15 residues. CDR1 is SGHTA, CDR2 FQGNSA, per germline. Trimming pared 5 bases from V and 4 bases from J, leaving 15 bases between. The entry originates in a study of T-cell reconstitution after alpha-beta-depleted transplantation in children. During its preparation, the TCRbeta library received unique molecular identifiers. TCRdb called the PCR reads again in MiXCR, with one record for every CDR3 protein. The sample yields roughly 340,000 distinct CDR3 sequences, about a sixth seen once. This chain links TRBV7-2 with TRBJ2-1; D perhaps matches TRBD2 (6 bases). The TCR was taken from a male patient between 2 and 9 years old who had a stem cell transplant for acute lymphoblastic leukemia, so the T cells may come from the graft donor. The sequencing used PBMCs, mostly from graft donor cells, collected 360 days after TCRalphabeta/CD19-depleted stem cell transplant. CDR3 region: CASSPLAGNYNEQFF. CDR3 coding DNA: TGTGCCAGCAGCCCCCTCGCGGGAAATTACAATGAGCAGTTCTTC. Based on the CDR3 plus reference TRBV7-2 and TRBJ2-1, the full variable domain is GAGVSQSPSNKVTEKGKDVELRCDPISGHTALYWYRQSLGQGLEFLIYFQGNSAPDKSGLPSDRFSAERTGGSVSTLTIQRTQQEDSAVYLCASSPLAGNYNEQFFGPGTRLTVL.